Listed here are 19 T cell receptor beta chains from one sample, sequenced in a study of early T cells in non-severe SARS-CoV-2 infection. TCRdb analysed the 5' RACE reads with MiXCR anew, one entry per CDR3 protein. The sample lists roughly 93,000 distinct CDR3 sequences, approximately 15% occurring once. The sample comprised whole blood. These receptors were collected from an adult who was a healthcare worker with PCR-confirmed SARS-CoV-2 infection or an uninfected control (not recorded which).

V gene TRBV7-9 combines with J gene TRBJ1-1; unclear D gene. Germline V gives CDR1 SEHNR, CDR2 FQNEAQ (reference sequence). Trimming pared 4 bases from V and 4 bases from J, leaving 19 bases between. CDR3 length: 16 residues. The CDR3 spells CASSSARMGSGTEAFF. The CDR3 DNA sequence: TGTGCCAGCAGCTCAGCACGGATGGGGTCGGGCACTGAAGCTTTCTTT.

This chain connects TRBV6-5 to TRBJ1-4; 8 bases fit TRBD1. Germline V gene lookup returns CDR1 MNHEY and CDR2 SVGAGI. Germline trimming cut 6 bases from V and 7 bases from J; bases unmatched to any gene: 4. This CDR3 is built from 13 residues. The CDR3 DNA reads TGTGCCAGCAGGCCCGGACAGGGTGAAAAACTGTTTTTT. It yields the protein CASRPGQGEKLFF.

This clonotype was picked up a small number of times. The rearrangement uses TRBV3-1 and TRBJ1-1; D is unresolved. Germline values: CDR1 LGHDT, CDR2 YNNKEL (reference sequence). The CDR3 extends over 14 amino acids. The ends were cut back, 1 base at V and 1 base at J, with 7 bases in the middle. The CDR3 coding sequence is TGTGCCAGCAGCCAAGGACTGTGGAACACTGAAGCTTTCTTT. It encodes CASSQGLWNTEAFF.

This sequence joins TRBV9 and TRBJ1-4; a possible D gene is TRBD1 (6 bases). CDR3 length: 17 residues. Germline lookup yields CDR1 SGDLS and CDR2 YYNGEE. Between the trimmed V and J ends, which lost 3 bases and 0 bases, there was a span of 15 bases. This CDR3 reads CASSECRGATTNEKLFF. The CDR3 nucleotides are TGTGCCAGCAGCGAGTGTAGGGGGGCCACAACTAATGAAAAACTGTTTTTT.

The rearrangement joins TRBV6-6 to TRBJ2-7; D might be TRBD1 (7 bases). V was clipped by 6 bases and J by 7 bases, with 28 bases between them. The CDR3 loop spans 17 amino acids. Germline CDR1 is MNHNY and CDR2 is SVGAGI (reference sequence). The CDR3 protein is CASSPIGGTGAAGEQYV. As DNA, the CDR3 is TGTGCCAGCAGCCCCATAGGGGGCACAGGAGCCGCGGGGGAGCAGTACGTC.

The chain is built from TRBV20-1 and TRBJ2-3; D may correspond to TRBD1 or TRBD2 (5 bases each). Between the trimmed V and J ends, which lost 3 bases and 6 bases, there was a span of 10 bases. In germline, CDR1 is DFQATT, CDR2 SNEGSKA (reference sequence). CDR3 length equals 12 residues. CDR3 nucleotides: TGCAGTGCTAGCGGGGACCTGGATACGCAGTATTTT. This sequence encodes CSASGDLDTQYF.

In this sample, this clonotype turned up many times. V gene TRBV30 combines with J gene TRBJ2-1; 10 positions agree with TRBD2. The germline V gene has CDR1 GTSNPN and CDR2 SVGIG (reference sequence). With 2 bases clipped from V and 4 bases from J, the junction kept 5 bases outside the gene matches. The CDR3 length is 15 residues. The CDR3 nucleotides read TGTGCCTGGAGTATGAGCGGGGGGGCTTACAATGAGCAGTTCTTC. It encodes CAWSMSGGAYNEQFF.

This clonotype has ten or more counts. CDR3 nucleotides: TGCAGTGCTAGAGATTGGGGCTCTGGGGCCAACGTCCTGACTTTC. Amino acids: CSARDWGSGANVLTF. The chain couples TRBV20-1 to TRBJ2-6; D remains unclear. Germline CDR1 DFQATT, CDR2 SNEGSKA (reference sequence). The length of the CDR3 is 15 residues. Trimming removed 0 bases from V and 0 bases from J, with 6 bases in between.

CDR3 in amino acids: CASRDRLSSYNSPLHF. The CDR3 DNA is TGTGCCAGCAGAGACAGGTTAAGCTCCTATAATTCACCCCTCCACTTT. The V and J genes are TRBV25-1 and TRBJ1-6; maybe TRBD1 (6 bases). Per germline, CDR1 MGHDK and CDR2 SYGVNS. The germline V and J ends were trimmed by 6 bases and 0 bases, with 12 bases remaining between them. The CDR3 is 16 residues long.

In its sample, this clonotype was seen many times. This chain links TRBV3-1 with TRBJ1-6; unclear D gene. Trimming removed 1 base from V and 9 bases from J, with 7 bases in between. This CDR3 contains 13 residues. Germline V CDR1 and CDR2: LGHDT, YNNKEL (reference sequence). CDR3 region: CASSQVKGSPLHF. The CDR3 DNA follows: TGTGCCAGCAGCCAAGTCAAAGGTTCACCCCTCCACTTT.

This clonotype came up a few times. V and J are TRBV6-1 and TRBJ1-1; no firm D call. The germline V gene encodes CDR1 MNHNS and CDR2 SASEGT. The CDR3 runs 13 residues. Trimming pared 6 bases from V and 4 bases from J, leaving 12 bases between. In nucleotides, the CDR3 is TGTGCCAGCAGCGAGGTGGGAGCCACTGAAGCTTTCTTT. Its protein is CASSEVGATEAFF.

The table lists this clonotype with a few counts. The chain employs TRBV12-3 or TRBV12-4 and TRBJ2-3; maybe TRBD1 (6 bases). Trimming pared 5 bases from V and 0 bases from J, leaving 12 bases between. This CDR3 is 15 amino acids long. Written as DNA, the CDR3 is TGTGCCAGCAGTCCCAGGGGTATAAGCACAGATACGCAGTATTTT. Translating gives CASSPRGISTDTQYF.

This clonotype was found many times. The CDR3 region has the DNA TGTGCCAGCAGTTTATTTGATGGGACAGATACGCAGTATTTT. Translating it yields CASSLFDGTDTQYF. This sequence joins TRBV27 and TRBJ2-3; D gene unclear. Germline CDR1 is MNHEY and CDR2 is SMNVEV (reference sequence). V was trimmed by 1 base and J by 3 bases, leaving 8 bases between them. This CDR3 contains 14 residues.

The V gene is TRBV7-9, the J gene TRBJ2-2; weak D call: TRBD1 (7 bases). Germline V lookup: CDR1 SEHNR, CDR2 FQNEAQ (reference sequence). This CDR3 has 16 amino acids. V shed 3 bases and J shed 0 bases, with 11 bases lying between them. CDR3 in DNA: TGTGCCAGCAGCTTCGCGGGACAGACGAACACCGGGGAGCTGTTTTTT. Translated: CASSFAGQTNTGELFF. Together with reference TRBV7-9 and TRBJ2-2, the CDR3 gives the full variable domain: DTGVSQNPRHKITKRGQNVTFRCDPISEHNRLYWYRQTLGQGPEFLTYFQNEAQLEKSRLLSDRFSAERPKGSFSTLEIQRTEQGDSAMYLCASSFAGQTNTGELFFGEGSRLTVL.

This clonotype has more than one count but fewer than ten. This rearrangement joins TRBV12-3 or TRBV12-4 to TRBJ2-3, with D hard to call. Trimming pared 5 bases from V and 9 bases from J, leaving 12 bases between. CDR3 length: 12 amino acids. The CDR3 loop is CASSRGYGTQYF. The DNA of the CDR3 is TGTGCCAGCAGTCGTGGGTACGGAACGCAGTATTTT.

The chain employs TRBV6-2 or TRBV6-3 and TRBJ2-5; no firm D call. The CDR3 is made up of 12 amino acids. V lost 3 bases, J lost 4 bases, and 6 bases lay in between. The V gene's germline CDR1 is MNHEY and CDR2 SVGEGT. The CDR3, as DNA: TGTGCCAGCAGTTATTACGGAGAGACCCAGTACTTC. Translated, it gives CASSYYGETQYF.

This clonotype turned up a few times. The chain recombines TRBV21-1 with TRBJ2-5; the D call TRBD1 from the table was never checked on the DNA. TRBV21-1 is labeled a pseudogene. CDR3 length: 16 residues. CDR3 DNA sequence: TGTGCCAGCAGGACCCCCGGGGGGGTAAGACAAGAGACCCAGTACTTC. This codes for CASRTPGGVRQETQYF.

This clonotype was seen more than once but under ten times. The chain is built from TRBV28 and TRBJ2-7; D unresolved. The CDR3 runs to 11 residues. Germline V gene data show CDR1 as MDHEN and CDR2 as SYDVKM. Trimming took off 3 bases at V and 6 bases at J, with 6 bases between the two ends. CDR3 DNA sequence: TGTGCCAGCAGTTTTGGCGTCGAGCAGTACGTC. Its translation is CASSFGVEQYV.

This clonotype has only a few counts. The chain links TRBV7-9 to TRBJ2-2; possible D gene TRBD2, 6 bases. Germline values: CDR1 SEHNR, CDR2 FQNEAQ (reference sequence). The CDR3 contains 14 residues. Trimming stripped 5 bases from V and 5 bases from J, with 12 bases between. CDR3 sequence reads: CASSLHGGTGELFF. The CDR3 DNA is TGTGCCAGCAGCCTCCACGGGGGTACCGGGGAGCTGTTTTTT.